The clone carrying this T cell receptor beta chain was counted between two and nine times. Antigen: not known. The data were taken from a study of T cell repertoires in cytomegalovirus infection. Study-wide background: Use of recently identified HLA-C-restricted and well-studied HLA-B-restricted CMV epitopes was part of the study. Public signatures in TCR beta pointed to CMV infection and matching HLA type. Overall study results and limits: People with CMV and the relevant HLA were identified by cumulative public TCR beta family frequency.

V shed 6 bases and J shed 1 base, with 13 bases lying between them. Germline V CDR1 and CDR2: PRHDT, FYEKMQ (reference sequence). CDR3 length equals 14 residues. TCRdb analysed the reads with MiXCR anew, one entry per CDR3 protein. The table shows about 920,000 distinct CDR3 sequences, with about 33% occurring only once. This chain joins TRBV13 and TRBJ2-7; D may be TRBD1 (6 bases). The receptor's source is a human donor in good health (CMV status not recorded). Some clones in this sample may be carry-over from other donors' samples. The sequenced sample was cultured CD8+ T cells from PBMCs, obtained from culture after CMV antigen stimulation. The CDR3 loop reads CASSSDRRSYEQYF. As DNA, the CDR3 is TGTGCCAGCAGTAGCGACAGGAGATCCTACGAGCAGTACTTC.